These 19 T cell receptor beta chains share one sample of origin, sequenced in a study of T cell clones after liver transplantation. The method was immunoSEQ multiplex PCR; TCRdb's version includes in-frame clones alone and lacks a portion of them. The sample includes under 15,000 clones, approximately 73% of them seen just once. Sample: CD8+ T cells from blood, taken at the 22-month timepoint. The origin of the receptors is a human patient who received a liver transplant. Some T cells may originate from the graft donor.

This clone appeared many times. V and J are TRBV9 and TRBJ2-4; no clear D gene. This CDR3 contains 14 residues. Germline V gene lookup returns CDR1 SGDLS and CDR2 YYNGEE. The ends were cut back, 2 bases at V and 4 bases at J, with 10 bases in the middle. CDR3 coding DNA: TGTGCCAGCAGCGTGAGGTTGCAGAAAAACATTCAGTACTTC. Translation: CASSVRLQKNIQYF.

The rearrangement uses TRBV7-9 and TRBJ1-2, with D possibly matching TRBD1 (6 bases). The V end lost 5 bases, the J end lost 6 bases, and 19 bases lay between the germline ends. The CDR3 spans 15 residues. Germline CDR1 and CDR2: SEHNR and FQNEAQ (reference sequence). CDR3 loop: CASSPRGDKKHGYTF. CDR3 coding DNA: TGTGCCAGCAGCCCGCGCGGGGACAAAAAGCATGGCTACACCTTC.

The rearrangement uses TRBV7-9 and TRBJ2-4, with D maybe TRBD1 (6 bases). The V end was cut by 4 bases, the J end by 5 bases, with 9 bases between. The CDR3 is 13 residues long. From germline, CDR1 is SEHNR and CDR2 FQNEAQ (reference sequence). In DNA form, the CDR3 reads TGTGCCAGCAGCTGGGGACAACAAAACATTCAGTACTTC. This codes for CASSWGQQNIQYF. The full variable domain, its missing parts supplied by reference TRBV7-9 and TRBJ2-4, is DTGVSQNPRHKITKRGQNVTFRCDPISEHNRLYWYRQTLGQGPEFLTYFQNEAQLEKSRLLSDRFSAERPKGSFSTLEIQRTEQGDSAMYLCASSWGQQNIQYFGAGTRLSVL.

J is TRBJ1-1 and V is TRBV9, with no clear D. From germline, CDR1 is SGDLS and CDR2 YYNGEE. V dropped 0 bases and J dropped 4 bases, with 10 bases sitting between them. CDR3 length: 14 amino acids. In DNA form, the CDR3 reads TGTGCCAGCAGCGTAGAGGGAGCTTTCACTGAAGCTTTCTTT. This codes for CASSVEGAFTEAFF.

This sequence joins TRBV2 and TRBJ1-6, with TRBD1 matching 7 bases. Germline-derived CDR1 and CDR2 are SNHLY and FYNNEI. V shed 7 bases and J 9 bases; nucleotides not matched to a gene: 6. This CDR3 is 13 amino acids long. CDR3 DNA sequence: TGTGCCAGCACTCGGGACAGCTCTTCACCCCTCCACTTT. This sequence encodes CASTRDSSSPLHF.

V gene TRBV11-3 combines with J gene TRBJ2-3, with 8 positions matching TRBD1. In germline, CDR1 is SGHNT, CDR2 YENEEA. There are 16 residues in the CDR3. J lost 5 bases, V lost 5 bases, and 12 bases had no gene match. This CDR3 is CASSAGGQGIRDTQYF. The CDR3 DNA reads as TGTGCCAGCAGCGCCGGCGGACAGGGCATCAGAGATACGCAGTATTTT.

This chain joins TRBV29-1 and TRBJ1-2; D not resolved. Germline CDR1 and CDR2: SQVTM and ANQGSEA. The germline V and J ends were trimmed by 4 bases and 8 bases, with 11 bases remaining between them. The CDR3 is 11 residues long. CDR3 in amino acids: CSVAAGGGYTF. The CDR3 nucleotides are TGCAGCGTTGCCGCAGGAGGCGGCTACACCTTC.

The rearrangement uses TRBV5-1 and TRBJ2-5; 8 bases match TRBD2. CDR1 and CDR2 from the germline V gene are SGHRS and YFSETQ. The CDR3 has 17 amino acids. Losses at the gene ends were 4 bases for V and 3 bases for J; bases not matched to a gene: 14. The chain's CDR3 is CASSLQGPAGEEETQYF. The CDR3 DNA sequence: TGCGCCAGCAGCCTCCAGGGGCCAGCGGGGGAAGAAGAGACCCAGTACTTC.

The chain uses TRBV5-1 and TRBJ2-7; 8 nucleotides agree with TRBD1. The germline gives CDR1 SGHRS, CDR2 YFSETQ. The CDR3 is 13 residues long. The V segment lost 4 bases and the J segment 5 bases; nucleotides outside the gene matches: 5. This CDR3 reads CASSRTGSDEQYF. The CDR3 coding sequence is TGCGCCAGCAGCCGGACAGGGTCCGACGAGCAGTACTTC.

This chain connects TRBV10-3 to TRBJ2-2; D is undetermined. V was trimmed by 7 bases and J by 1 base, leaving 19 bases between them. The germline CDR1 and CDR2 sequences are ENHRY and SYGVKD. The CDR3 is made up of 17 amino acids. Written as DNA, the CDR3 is TGTGCCATCAACGGTGGGTCACCCGCCCAGAACACCGGGGAGCTGTTTTTT. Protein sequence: CAINGGSPAQNTGELFF.

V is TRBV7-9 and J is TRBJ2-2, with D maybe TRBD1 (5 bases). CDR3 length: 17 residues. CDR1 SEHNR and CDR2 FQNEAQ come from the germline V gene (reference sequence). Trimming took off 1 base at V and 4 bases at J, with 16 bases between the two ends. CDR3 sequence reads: CASSLGSWAGITGELFF. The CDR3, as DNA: TGTGCCAGCAGCTTAGGGTCTTGGGCAGGGATCACCGGGGAGCTGTTTTTT.

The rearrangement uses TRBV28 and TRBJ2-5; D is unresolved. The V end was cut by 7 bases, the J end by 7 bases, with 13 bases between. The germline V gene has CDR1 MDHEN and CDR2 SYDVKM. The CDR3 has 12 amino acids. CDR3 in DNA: TGTGCCAGCAAGGGTGGCCAGACGACCCAGTACTTC. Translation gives CASKGGQTTQYF.

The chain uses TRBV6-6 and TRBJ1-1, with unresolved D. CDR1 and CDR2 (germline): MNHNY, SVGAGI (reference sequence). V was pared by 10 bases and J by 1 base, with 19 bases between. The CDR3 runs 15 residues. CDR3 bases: TGTGCCACCAATGACAATATAGTTTCGAACACTGAAGCTTTCTTT. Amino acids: CATNDNIVSNTEAFF.

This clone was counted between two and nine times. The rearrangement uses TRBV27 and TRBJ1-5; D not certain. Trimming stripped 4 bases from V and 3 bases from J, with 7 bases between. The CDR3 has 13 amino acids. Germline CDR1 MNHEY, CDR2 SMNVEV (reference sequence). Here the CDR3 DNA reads TGTGCCAGCAGTTCAGGATACAATCAGCCCCAGCATTTT. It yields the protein CASSSGYNQPQHF.

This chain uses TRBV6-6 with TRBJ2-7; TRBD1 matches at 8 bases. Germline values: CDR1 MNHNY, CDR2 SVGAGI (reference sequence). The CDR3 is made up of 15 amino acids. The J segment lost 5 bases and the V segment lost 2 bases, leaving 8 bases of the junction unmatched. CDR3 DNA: TGTGCCAGCAGTTACCGCTTGCAGGGGGCCGACGAGCAGTACTTC. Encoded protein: CASSYRLQGADEQYF.

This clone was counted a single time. This CDR3 reads CASSLTSGYNEQFF. The CDR3 DNA reads TGTGCCAGCAGCTTGACTAGCGGGTACAATGAGCAGTTCTTC. This chain uses TRBV5-6 with TRBJ2-1; TRBD2 agrees at 9 bases. Germline assignment: CDR1 SGHDT and CDR2 YYEEEE. V shed 1 base and J 4 bases; nucleotides not matched to a gene: 0. The CDR3 contains 14 residues.

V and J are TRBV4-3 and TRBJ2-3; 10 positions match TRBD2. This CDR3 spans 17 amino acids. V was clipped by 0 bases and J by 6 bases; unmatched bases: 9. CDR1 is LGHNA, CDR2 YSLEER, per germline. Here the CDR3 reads CASSQDTASGGWDTQYF. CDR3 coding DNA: TGCGCCAGCAGCCAAGATACGGCTAGCGGGGGCTGGGATACGCAGTATTTT.

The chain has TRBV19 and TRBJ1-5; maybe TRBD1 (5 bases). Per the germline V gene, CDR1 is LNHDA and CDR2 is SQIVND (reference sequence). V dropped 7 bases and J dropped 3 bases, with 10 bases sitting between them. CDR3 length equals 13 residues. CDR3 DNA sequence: TGTGCCAGTACCCAACAGGTCAATCAGCCCCAGCATTTT. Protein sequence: CASTQQVNQPQHF.

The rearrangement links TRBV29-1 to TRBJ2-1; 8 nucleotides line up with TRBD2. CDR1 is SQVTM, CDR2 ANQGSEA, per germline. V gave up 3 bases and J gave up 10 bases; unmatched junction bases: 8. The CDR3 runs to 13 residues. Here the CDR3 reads CSVDSGAGGEQFF. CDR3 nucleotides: TGCAGCGTTGATAGCGGGGCCGGGGGAGAGCAGTTCTTC.